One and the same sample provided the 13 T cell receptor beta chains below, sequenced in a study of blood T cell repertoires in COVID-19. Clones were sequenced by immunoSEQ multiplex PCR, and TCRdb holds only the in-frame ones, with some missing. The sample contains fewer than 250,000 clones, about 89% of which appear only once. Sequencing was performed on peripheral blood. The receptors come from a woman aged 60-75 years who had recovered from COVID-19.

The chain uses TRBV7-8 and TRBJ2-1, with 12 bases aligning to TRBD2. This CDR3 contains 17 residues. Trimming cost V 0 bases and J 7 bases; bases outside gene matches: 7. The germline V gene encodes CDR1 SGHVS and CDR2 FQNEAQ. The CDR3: CASSLAPTSGGRNEQFF. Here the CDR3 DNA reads TGTGCCAGCAGCTTAGCTCCCACTAGCGGGGGGAGGAATGAGCAGTTCTTC.

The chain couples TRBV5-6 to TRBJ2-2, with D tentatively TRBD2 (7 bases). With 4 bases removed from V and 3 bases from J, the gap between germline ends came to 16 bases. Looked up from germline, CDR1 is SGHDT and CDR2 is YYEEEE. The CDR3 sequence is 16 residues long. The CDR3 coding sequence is TGTGCCAGCAGCCTTTTGGGGGGGCCGGACACCGGGGAGCTGTTTTTT. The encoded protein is CASSLLGGPDTGELFF.

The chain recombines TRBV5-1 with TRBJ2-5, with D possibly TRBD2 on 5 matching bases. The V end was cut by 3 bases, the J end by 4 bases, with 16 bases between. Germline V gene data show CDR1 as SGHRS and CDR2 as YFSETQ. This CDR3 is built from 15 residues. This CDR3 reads CASSSPGQRGETQYF. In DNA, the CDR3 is TGCGCCAGCAGCTCCCCGGGCCAACGGGGAGAGACCCAGTACTTC. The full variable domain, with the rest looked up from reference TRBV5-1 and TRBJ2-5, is KAGVTQTPRYLIKTRGQQVTLSCSPISGHRSVSWYQQTPGQGLQFLFEYFSETQRNKGNFPGRFSGRQFSNSRSEMNVSTLELGDSALYLCASSSPGQRGETQYFGPGTRLLVL.

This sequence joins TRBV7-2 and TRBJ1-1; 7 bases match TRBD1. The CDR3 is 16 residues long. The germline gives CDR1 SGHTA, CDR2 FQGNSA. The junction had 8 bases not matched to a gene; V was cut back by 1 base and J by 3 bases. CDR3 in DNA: TGTGCCAGCAGCTTAGGATACAGGGGACTTGACACTGAAGCTTTCTTT. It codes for CASSLGYRGLDTEAFF.

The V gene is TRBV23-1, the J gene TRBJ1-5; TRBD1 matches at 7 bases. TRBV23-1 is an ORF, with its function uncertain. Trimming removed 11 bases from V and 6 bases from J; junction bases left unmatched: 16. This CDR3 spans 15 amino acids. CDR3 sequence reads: CARNYRDRSAQPQHF. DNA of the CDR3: TGCGCCCGAAATTACCGGGACAGATCAGCTCAGCCCCAGCATTTT.

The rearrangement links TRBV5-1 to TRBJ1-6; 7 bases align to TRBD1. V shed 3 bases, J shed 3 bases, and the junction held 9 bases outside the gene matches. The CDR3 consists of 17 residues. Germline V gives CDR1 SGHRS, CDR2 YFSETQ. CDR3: CASSYGGQSVYNSPLHF. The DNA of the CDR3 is TGCGCCAGCAGCTACGGGGGACAGTCCGTCTATAATTCACCCCTCCACTTT. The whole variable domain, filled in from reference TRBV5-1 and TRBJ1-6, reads KAGVTQTPRYLIKTRGQQVTLSCSPISGHRSVSWYQQTPGQGLQFLFEYFSETQRNKGNFPGRFSGRQFSNSRSEMNVSTLELGDSALYLCASSYGGQSVYNSPLHFGNGTRLTVT.

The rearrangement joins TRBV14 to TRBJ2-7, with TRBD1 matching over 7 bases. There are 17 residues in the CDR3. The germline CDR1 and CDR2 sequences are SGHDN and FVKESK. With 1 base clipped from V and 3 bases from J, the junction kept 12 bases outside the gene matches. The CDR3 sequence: CASSQVYGTESYYEQYF. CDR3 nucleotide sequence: TGTGCCAGCAGCCAAGTTTATGGGACAGAGAGTTACTACGAGCAGTACTTC.

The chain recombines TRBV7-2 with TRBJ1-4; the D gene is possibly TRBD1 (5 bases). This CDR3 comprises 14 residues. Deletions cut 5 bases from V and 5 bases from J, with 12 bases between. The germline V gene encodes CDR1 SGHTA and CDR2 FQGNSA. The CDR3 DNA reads TGTGCCAGCAGCCTCCGGGGGTCGAATGAAAAACTGTTTTTT. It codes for CASSLRGSNEKLFF.

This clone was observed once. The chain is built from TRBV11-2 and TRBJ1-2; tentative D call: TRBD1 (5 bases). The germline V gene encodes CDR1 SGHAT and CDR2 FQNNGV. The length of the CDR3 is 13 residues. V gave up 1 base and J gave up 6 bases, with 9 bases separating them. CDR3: CASSLGDWDGYTF. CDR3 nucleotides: TGTGCCAGCAGCTTAGGGGACTGGGATGGCTACACCTTC.

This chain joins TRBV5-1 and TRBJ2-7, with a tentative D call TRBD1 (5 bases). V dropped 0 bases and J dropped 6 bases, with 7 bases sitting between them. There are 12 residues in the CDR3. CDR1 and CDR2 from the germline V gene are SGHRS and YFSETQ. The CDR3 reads CASSLEGIEQYF. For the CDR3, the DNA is TGCGCCAGCAGCTTGGAGGGGATCGAGCAGTACTTC.

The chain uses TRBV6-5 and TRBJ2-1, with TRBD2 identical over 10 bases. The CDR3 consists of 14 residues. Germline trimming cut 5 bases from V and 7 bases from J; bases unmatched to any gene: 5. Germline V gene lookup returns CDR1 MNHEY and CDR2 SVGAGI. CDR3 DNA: TGTGCCAGCAGTCCTCTAGCGGGGGTAAATGAGCAGTTCTTC. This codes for CASSPLAGVNEQFF.

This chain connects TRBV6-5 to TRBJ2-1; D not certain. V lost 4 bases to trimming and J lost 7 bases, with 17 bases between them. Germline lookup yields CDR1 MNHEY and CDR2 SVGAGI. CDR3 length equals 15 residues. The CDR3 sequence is CASSLELTFFNEQFF. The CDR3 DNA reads TGTGCCAGCAGTTTGGAGCTTACCTTCTTTAATGAGCAGTTCTTC.

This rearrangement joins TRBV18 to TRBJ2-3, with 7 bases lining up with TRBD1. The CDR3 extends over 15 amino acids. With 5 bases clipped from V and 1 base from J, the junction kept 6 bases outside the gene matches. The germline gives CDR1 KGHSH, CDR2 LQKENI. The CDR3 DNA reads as TGTGCCAGCTCAGAGGGGACAGCGGGCACAGATACGCAGTATTTT. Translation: CASSEGTAGTDTQYF.